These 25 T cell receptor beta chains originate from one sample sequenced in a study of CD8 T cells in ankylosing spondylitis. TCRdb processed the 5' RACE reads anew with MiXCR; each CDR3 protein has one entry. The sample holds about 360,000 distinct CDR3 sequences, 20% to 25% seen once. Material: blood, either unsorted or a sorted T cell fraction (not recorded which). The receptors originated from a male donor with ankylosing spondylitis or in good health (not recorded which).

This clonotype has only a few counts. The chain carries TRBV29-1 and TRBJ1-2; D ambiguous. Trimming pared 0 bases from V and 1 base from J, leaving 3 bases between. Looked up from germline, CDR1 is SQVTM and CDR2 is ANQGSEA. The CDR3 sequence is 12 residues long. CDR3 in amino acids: CSVEDNNYGYTF. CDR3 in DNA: TGCAGCGTTGAAGACAATAACTATGGCTACACCTTC.

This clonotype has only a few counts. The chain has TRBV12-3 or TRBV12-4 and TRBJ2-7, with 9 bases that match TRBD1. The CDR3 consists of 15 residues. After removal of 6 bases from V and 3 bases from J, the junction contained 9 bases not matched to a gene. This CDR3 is CASRSPGQGLYEQYF. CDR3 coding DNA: TGTGCCAGCAGGTCTCCGGGACAGGGACTCTACGAGCAGTACTTC.

CDR3 nucleotides: TGTGCCAGCAGCTTAGGTTCGGGGGGCGAAGATACGCAGTATTTT. The encoded protein is CASSLGSGGEDTQYF. This chain joins TRBV7-3 and TRBJ2-3; the D gene is possibly TRBD2 (7 bases). The CDR3 spans 15 residues. The V end was cut by 2 bases, the J end by 5 bases, with 14 bases between. In germline, CDR1 is SGHTA, CDR2 FQGTGA.

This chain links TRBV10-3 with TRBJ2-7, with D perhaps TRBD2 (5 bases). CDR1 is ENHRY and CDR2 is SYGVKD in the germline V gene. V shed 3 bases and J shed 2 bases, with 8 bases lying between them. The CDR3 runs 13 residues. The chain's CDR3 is CAISDGSPYEQYF. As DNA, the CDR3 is TGTGCCATCAGTGATGGGAGCCCCTACGAGCAGTACTTC.

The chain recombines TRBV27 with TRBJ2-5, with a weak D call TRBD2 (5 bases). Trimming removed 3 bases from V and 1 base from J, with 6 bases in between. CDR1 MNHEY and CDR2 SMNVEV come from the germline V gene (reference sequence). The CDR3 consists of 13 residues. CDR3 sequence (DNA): TGTGCCAGCAGTTTTCGGGGCCAAGAGACCCAGTACTTC. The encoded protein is CASSFRGQETQYF.

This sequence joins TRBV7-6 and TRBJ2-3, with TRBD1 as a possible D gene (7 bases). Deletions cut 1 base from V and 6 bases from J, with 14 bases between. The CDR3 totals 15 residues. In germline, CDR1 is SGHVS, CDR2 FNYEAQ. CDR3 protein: CASSLDDGGQDTQYF. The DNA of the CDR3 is TGTGCCAGCAGCTTAGATGACGGGGGACAGGATACGCAGTATTTT.

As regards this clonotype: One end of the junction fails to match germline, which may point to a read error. The CDR3 DNA sequence: TGCAGCGTTGAGTGGCAGGGTTTGCTACTTTTC. Amino acids: CSVEWQGLLLF. The rearrangement links TRBV29-1 to TRBJ2-5; D is possibly TRBD1 (5 bases). The CDR3 length is 11 residues. From germline, CDR1 is SQVTM and CDR2 ANQGSEA.

CDR3 coding DNA: TGTGCCTGGAGTAGTGGATTCCACACTGAAGCTTTCTTT. This gives the protein CAWSSGFHTEAFF. The rearrangement links TRBV30 to TRBJ1-1; D not certain. V was cut by 2 bases and J by 3 bases, with 10 bases left in between. The CDR3 extends over 13 amino acids. The germline CDR1 and CDR2 sequences are GTSNPN and SVGIG (reference sequence).

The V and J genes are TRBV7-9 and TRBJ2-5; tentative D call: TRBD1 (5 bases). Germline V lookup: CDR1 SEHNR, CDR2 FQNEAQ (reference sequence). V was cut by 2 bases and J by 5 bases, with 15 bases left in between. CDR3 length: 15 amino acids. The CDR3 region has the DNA TGTGCCAGCAGCTTATCAGGGTCTTGGTGGGAGACCCAGTACTTC. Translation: CASSLSGSWWETQYF.

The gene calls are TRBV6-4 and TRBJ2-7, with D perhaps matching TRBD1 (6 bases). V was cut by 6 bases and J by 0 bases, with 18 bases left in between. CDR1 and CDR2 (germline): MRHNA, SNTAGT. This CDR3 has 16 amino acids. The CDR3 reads CASRIRHRVSSYEQYF. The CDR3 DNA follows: TGTGCCAGCAGGATCCGTCACAGGGTAAGCTCCTACGAGCAGTACTTC.

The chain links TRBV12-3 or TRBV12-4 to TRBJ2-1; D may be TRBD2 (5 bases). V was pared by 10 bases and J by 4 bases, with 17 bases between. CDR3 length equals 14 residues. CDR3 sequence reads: CATEMAGEYNEQFF. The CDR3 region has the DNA TGTGCCACCGAGATGGCCGGGGAATACAATGAGCAGTTCTTC.

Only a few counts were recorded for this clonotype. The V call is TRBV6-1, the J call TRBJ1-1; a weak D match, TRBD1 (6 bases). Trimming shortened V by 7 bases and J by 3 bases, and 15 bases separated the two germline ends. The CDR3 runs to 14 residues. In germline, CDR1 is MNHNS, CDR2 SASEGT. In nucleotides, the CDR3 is TGTGCCAGCACCCCGGAGGGGGTGTACACTGAAGCTTTCTTT. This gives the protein CASTPEGVYTEAFF.

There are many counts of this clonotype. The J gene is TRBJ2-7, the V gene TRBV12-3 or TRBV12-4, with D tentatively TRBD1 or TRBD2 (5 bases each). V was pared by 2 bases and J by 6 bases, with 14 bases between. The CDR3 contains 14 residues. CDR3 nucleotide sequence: TGTGCCAGCAGTTTACTGGGACCCTCGGGCGAGCAGTACTTC. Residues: CASSLLGPSGEQYF.

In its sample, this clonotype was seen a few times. In DNA form, the CDR3 reads TGTGCCAGCTCACGTCCATCTTCCTACGAGCAGTACTTC. Its translation: CASSRPSSYEQYF. The chain combines TRBV18 with TRBJ2-7, with D unclear. V shed 4 bases and J shed 1 base, with 8 bases lying between them. Germline V gives CDR1 KGHSH, CDR2 LQKENI. There are 13 residues in the CDR3.

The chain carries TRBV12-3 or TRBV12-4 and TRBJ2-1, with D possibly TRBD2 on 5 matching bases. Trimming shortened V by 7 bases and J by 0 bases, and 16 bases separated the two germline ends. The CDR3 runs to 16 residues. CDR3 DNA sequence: TGTGCCAGCACCCACGGGGTGAGGAGCTCCTACAATGAGCAGTTCTTC. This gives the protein CASTHGVRSSYNEQFF.

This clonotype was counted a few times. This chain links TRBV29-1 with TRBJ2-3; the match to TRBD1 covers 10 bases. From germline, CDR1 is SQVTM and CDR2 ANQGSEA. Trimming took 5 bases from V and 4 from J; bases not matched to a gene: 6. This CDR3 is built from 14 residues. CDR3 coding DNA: TGCAGCGTTCGGACAGGGGGTGGGGCAGATACGCAGTATTTT. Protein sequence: CSVRTGGGADTQYF.

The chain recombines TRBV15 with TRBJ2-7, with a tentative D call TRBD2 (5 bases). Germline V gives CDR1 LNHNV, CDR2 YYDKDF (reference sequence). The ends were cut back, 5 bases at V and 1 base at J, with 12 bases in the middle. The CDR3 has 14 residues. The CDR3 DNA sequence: TGTGCCACCAGCGCCGTGGGAGTTTCCTACGAGCAGTACTTC. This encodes CATSAVGVSYEQYF.

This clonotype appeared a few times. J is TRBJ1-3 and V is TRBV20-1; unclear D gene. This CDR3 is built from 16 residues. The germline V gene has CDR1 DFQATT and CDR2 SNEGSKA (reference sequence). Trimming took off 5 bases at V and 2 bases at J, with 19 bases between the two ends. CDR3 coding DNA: TGCAGTGCTCGTAGAATCGACACCTTCGCTGGAAACACCATATATTTT. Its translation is CSARRIDTFAGNTIYF.

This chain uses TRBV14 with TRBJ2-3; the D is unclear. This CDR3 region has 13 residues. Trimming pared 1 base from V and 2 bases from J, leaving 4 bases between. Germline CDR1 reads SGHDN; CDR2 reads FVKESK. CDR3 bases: TGTGCCAGCAGCCAAGCACCCACAGATACGCAGTATTTT. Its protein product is CASSQAPTDTQYF.

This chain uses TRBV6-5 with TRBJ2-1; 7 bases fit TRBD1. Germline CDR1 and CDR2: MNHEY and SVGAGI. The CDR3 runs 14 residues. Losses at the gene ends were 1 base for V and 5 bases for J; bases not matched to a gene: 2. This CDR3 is CASSYWDSNNEQFF. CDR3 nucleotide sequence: TGTGCCAGCAGTTACTGGGACAGTAACAATGAGCAGTTCTTC.

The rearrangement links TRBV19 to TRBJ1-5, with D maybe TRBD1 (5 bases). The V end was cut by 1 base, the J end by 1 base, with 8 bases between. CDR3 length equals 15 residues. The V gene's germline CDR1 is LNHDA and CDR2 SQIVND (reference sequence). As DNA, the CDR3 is TGTGCCAGTAGTATAGCAGGGCTAAGCAATCAGCCCCAGCATTTT. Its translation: CASSIAGLSNQPQHF.

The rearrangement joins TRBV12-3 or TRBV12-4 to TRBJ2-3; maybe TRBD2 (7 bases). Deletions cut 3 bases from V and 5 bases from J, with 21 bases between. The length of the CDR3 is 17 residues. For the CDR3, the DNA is TGTGCCAGCAGTTTTCTGTCGGGGGGCCCTTTAGTAGATACGCAGTATTTT. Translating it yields CASSFLSGGPLVDTQYF.

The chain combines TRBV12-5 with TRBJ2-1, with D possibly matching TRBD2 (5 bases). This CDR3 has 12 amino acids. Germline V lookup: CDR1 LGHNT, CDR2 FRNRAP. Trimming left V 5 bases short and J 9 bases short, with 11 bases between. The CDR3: CASGHSSGEQFF. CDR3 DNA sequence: TGTGCTAGTGGTCATAGCAGCGGTGAGCAGTTCTTC.

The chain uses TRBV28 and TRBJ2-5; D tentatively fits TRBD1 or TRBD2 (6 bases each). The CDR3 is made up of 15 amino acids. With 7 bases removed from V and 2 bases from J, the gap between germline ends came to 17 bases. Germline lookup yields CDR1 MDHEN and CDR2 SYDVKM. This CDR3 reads CASKGGWGFQETQYF. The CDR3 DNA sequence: TGTGCCAGCAAAGGGGGGTGGGGATTTCAAGAGACCCAGTACTTC.

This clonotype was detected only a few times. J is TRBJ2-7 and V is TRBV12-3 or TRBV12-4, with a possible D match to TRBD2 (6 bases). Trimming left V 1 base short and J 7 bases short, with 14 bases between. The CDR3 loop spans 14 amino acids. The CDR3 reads CASSLVGVGGEQYF. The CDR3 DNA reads TGTGCCAGCAGTTTAGTAGGGGTAGGAGGGGAGCAGTACTTC.